The present entry profiles one T cell receptor beta chain with its context. What it binds is unknown. This record belongs to a study of vaccination effects on CD4 cells after COVID-19. Ahead of sequencing, the ViraFEST assay grew antigen-specific CD4+ T cells using viral peptide pools. Following culture for nine to ten days, CD4+ T cells were isolated. SARS-CoV-2 infected the person between March and December 2020, as confirmed by PCR. A density of fewer than 2.5 million PBMC per well was used; these cells were cultured with roughly 10 IU/ml IL-2 and about 10 ug/ml peptides. Sequenced by immunoSEQ multiplex PCR; TCRdb stores in-frame clones only, minus some. Among more than 20,000 clones listed, about 81% were seen once. The clonotype originates from a human donor who had a prior SARS-CoV-2 infection. Material: CD4+ T cells from PBMCs cultured with a peptide pool, obtained before COVID-19 vaccination.

CDR3 bases: TGCGCCAGCAGCTTCCAGACAGGGCACAACTATGGCTACACCTTC. This sequence encodes CASSFQTGHNYGYTF. This rearrangement joins TRBV5-1 to TRBJ1-2; the match to TRBD1 covers 7 bases. V was clipped by 2 bases and J by 2 bases; unmatched bases: 6. The CDR3 consists of 15 residues. Per germline, CDR1 SGHRS and CDR2 YFSETQ.